Listed here are 29 T cell receptor beta chains from one sample, sequenced in a study of cytomegalovirus exposure and HLA in healthy donors. The PCR contained 60 Vbeta and 13 Jbeta primers. The repertoire was sequenced with immunoSEQ multiplex PCR; TCRdb's copy has only in-frame clones and lacks some. This table has roughly 97,000 clones, about a tenth appearing once. Sample: PBMCs. These receptors were collected from a man aged 50 to 59 in good health and CMV-seropositive.

This chain links TRBV5-1 with TRBJ2-3; D may be TRBD2 (5 bases). Germline values: CDR1 SGHRS, CDR2 YFSETQ. V gave up 3 bases and J gave up 8 bases, with 13 bases separating them. The CDR3 is 13 amino acids. The CDR3 loop is CASSSRTDGTQYF. Written as DNA, the CDR3 is TGCGCCAGCAGCTCCCGGACTGACGGTACGCAGTATTTT.

The J gene is TRBJ2-1, the V gene TRBV7-3, with 9 bases matching TRBD2. The germline V gene has CDR1 SGHTA and CDR2 FQGTGA. J lost 7 bases, V lost 5 bases, and 12 bases had no gene match. The CDR3 length is 16 residues. The CDR3 loop reads CASSPQSGRTGNEQFF. CDR3 in DNA: TGTGCCAGCAGCCCCCAAAGCGGGAGGACGGGGAATGAGCAGTTCTTC.

V gene TRBV20-1 combines with J gene TRBJ2-5, with no clear D. V lost 3 bases and J 5 bases, leaving 4 bases between the germline ends. CDR3 length equals 10 residues. In germline, CDR1 is DFQATT, CDR2 SNEGSKA (reference sequence). The CDR3 loop is CSARGETQYF. CDR3 sequence (DNA): TGCAGTGCTAGGGGCGAGACCCAGTACTTC.

V usage is TRBV28 and J usage is TRBJ2-5, with TRBD1 matching over 10 bases. Germline V gene data show CDR1 as MDHEN and CDR2 as SYDVKM. CDR3 length equals 14 residues. The junction had 6 bases not matched to a gene; V was cut back by 7 bases and J by 4 bases. CDR3 in amino acids: CASNRQGARETQYF. The CDR3 bases are TGTGCCAGCAATAGACAGGGGGCGCGAGAGACCCAGTACTTC.

This clone has a handful of counts. The genes are TRBV29-1 and TRBJ1-3; D gene ambiguous. Trimming left V 1 base short and J 0 bases short, with 10 bases between. The CDR3 runs 15 residues. The germline CDR1 and CDR2 sequences are SQVTM and ANQGSEA. This CDR3 reads CSVEGGQSSGNTIYF. CDR3 DNA sequence: TGCAGCGTTGAAGGAGGGCAGAGCTCTGGAAACACCATATATTTT. The full variable domain, rest sourced from reference TRBV29-1 and TRBJ1-3, is SAVISQKPSRDICQRGTSLTIQCQVDSQVTMMFWYRQQPGQSLTLIATANQGSEATYESGFVIDKFPISRPNLTFSTLTVSNMSPEDSSIYLCSVEGGQSSGNTIYFGEGSWLTVV.

The rearrangement joins TRBV6-1 to TRBJ2-7; 7 nucleotides align to TRBD2. In germline, CDR1 is MNHNS, CDR2 SASEGT. The V and J ends lost 7 bases and 10 bases, in that order; junction bases with no gene match: 19. This CDR3 has 15 amino acids. DNA for the CDR3: TGTGCCAGCAACGCCAATGGGAGGGCCCTACAAGAACAGTACTTC. Protein: CASNANGRALQEQYF.

This clone was seen only a few times. The rearrangement uses TRBV6-5 and TRBJ2-7; D is possibly TRBD1 (6 bases). With 2 bases removed from V and 2 bases from J, the gap between germline ends came to 13 bases. The length of the CDR3 is 15 residues. The germline V gene encodes CDR1 MNHEY and CDR2 SVGAGI. CDR3 amino acids: CASSYRHDRPYEQYF. CDR3 nucleotides: TGTGCCAGCAGTTACCGTCACGACAGGCCCTACGAGCAGTACTTC.

This clone was seen a handful of times. The rearrangement uses TRBV27 and TRBJ2-3; tentative D call: TRBD1 (5 bases). The CDR3 length is 17 residues. V was trimmed by 0 bases and J by 4 bases, leaving 17 bases between them. The V gene's germline CDR1 is MNHEY and CDR2 SMNVEV (reference sequence). The CDR3 protein is CASSLSLFPRGPDTQYF. CDR3 nucleotides: TGTGCCAGCAGTTTATCCCTTTTTCCTAGGGGTCCAGATACGCAGTATTTT.

This chain connects TRBV5-1 to TRBJ1-1, with D perhaps matching TRBD1 (6 bases). Trimming took off 2 bases at V and 5 bases at J, with 10 bases between the two ends. This CDR3 has 13 amino acids. CDR1 and CDR2 (germline): SGHRS, YFSETQ. Here the CDR3 DNA reads TGCGCCAGCAGCTTTAAGGGGGAAACTGAAGCTTTCTTT. Protein: CASSFKGETEAFF.

This clone was counted between two and nine times. The chain couples TRBV7-6 to TRBJ2-2; D is unclear. Germline assignment: CDR1 SGHVS and CDR2 FNYEAQ. The CDR3 runs 14 residues. The germline V and J ends were trimmed by 6 bases and 3 bases, with 11 bases remaining between them. CDR3 amino acids: CASRQNRDTGELFF. The DNA for the CDR3 is TGTGCCAGCAGACAAAACAGAGACACCGGGGAGCTGTTTTTT.

The table lists this clone with a few counts. The chain couples TRBV11-2 to TRBJ1-1; 9 bases are a match to TRBD1. The CDR3 consists of 14 residues. Germline V gives CDR1 SGHAT, CDR2 FQNNGV. After removal of 1 base from V and 7 bases from J, the junction contained 4 bases not matched to a gene. This CDR3 reads CASSLVQGAIEAFF. CDR3 coding DNA: TGTGCCAGCAGCTTAGTACAGGGGGCAATTGAAGCTTTCTTT.

This clone was detected a few times. The chain has TRBV6-5 and TRBJ2-5, with 7 bases lining up with TRBD1. The V gene's germline CDR1 is MNHEY and CDR2 SVGAGI. The CDR3 loop spans 15 amino acids. The V segment lost 6 bases and the J segment 2 bases; nucleotides outside the gene matches: 9. The CDR3: CASRRTSGGQETQYF. The CDR3 DNA follows: TGTGCCAGCAGAAGGACGTCAGGGGGTCAAGAGACCCAGTACTTC.

The chain recombines TRBV28 with TRBJ2-1; 11 nucleotides align to TRBD2. The CDR3 is 16 residues long. Looked up from germline, CDR1 is MDHEN and CDR2 is SYDVKM. Trimming removed 4 bases from V and 3 bases from J; junction bases left unmatched: 5. The CDR3: CASSSLAGGLYNEQFF. CDR3 sequence (DNA): TGTGCCAGCAGTTCCCTAGCGGGAGGCCTCTACAATGAGCAGTTCTTC.

The V call is TRBV19, the J call TRBJ1-6; 7 bases are a match to TRBD1. The length of the CDR3 is 16 residues. J gave up 9 bases and V 3 bases, and 11 bases lay outside the gene matches. CDR1 is LNHDA and CDR2 is SQIVND in the germline V gene (reference sequence). CDR3 coding DNA: TGTGCCAGTAGTATCACCAGGGGGACCGGGAGTTCACCCCTCCACTTT. This translates into CASSITRGTGSSPLHF.

This sequence joins TRBV15 and TRBJ2-5; D gene unclear. Between the trimmed V and J ends, which lost 0 bases and 5 bases, there was a span of 13 bases. Germline V lookup: CDR1 LNHNV, CDR2 YYDKDF (reference sequence). This CDR3 contains 15 residues. CDR3 DNA sequence: TGTGCCACCAGCAGAGATCGTACAGCCCGGGAGACCCAGTACTTC. Translated: CATSRDRTARETQYF.

The rearrangement uses TRBV28 and TRBJ1-1; TRBD1 aligns across 7 bases. The CDR3 runs to 14 residues. J lost 6 bases, V lost 7 bases, and 11 bases had no gene match. CDR1 is MDHEN, CDR2 SYDVKM, per germline. CDR3 region: CASTPVQGTPEAFF. CDR3 DNA: TGTGCCAGCACCCCAGTACAGGGGACCCCTGAAGCTTTCTTT.

This clone appeared a few times. V is TRBV28 and J is TRBJ1-2; D is ambiguous. V lost 5 bases to trimming and J lost 14 bases, with 15 bases between them. Per the germline V gene, CDR1 is MDHEN and CDR2 is SYDVKM. This CDR3 contains 11 residues. DNA for the CDR3: TGTGCCAGCAGTCCCACCAGGCAATTGACCTTC. Its translation is CASSPTRQLTF.

The chain uses TRBV18 and TRBJ1-1, with TRBD1 as a possible D gene (6 bases). CDR1 and CDR2 (germline): KGHSH, LQKENI. V dropped 2 bases and J dropped 3 bases, with 13 bases sitting between them. CDR3 length equals 15 residues. The CDR3 sequence is CASSPLQGEYTEAFF. The CDR3 bases are TGTGCCAGCTCACCATTACAGGGAGAGTACACTGAAGCTTTCTTT. Supplemented by reference TRBV18 and TRBJ1-1, the full variable domain reads NAGVMQNPRHLVRRRGQEARLRCSPMKGHSHVYWYRQLPEEGLKFMVYLQKENIIDESGMPKERFSAEFPKEGPSILRIQQVVRGDSAAYFCASSPLQGEYTEAFFGQGTRLTVV.

There are a few counts of this clone. Sequence at one end of the junction differs from germline and may be a read error. The chain couples TRBV7-2 to TRBJ2-1, with 7 bases identical to TRBD2. Germline assignment: CDR1 SGHTA and CDR2 FQGNSA. CDR3 length: 16 residues. CDR3 sequence: CASSLGHQRGYIEQFF. The DNA of the CDR3 is TGTGCCAGCAGCTTAGGCCATCAGCGGGGATACATTGAGCAGTTCTTC.

This clone was observed a handful of times. The rearrangement joins TRBV9 to TRBJ2-7; tentative D call: TRBD1 (6 bases). The germline V gene encodes CDR1 SGDLS and CDR2 YYNGEE. The CDR3 is 14 amino acids. Trimming left V 2 bases short and J 6 bases short, with 15 bases between. CDR3 DNA: TGTGCCAGCAGCGTCAACAGGGCCTGGGGCGAGCAGTACTTC. Translated: CASSVNRAWGEQYF.

This clone was detected only a few times. The rearrangement links TRBV7-9 to TRBJ2-1, with D possibly being TRBD2 (6 bases). V was pared by 2 bases and J by 3 bases, with 8 bases between. This CDR3 has 14 amino acids. Germline-derived CDR1 and CDR2 are SEHNR and FQNEAQ (reference sequence). CDR3 DNA: TGTGCCAGCAGCTTAACTAGCAGCTACAATGAGCAGTTCTTC. Translated: CASSLTSSYNEQFF.

This clone has a handful of counts. The V gene is TRBV5-1, the J gene TRBJ1-2, with D possibly being TRBD1 (6 bases). The CDR3 has 14 residues. V lost 1 base to trimming and J lost 2 bases, with 9 bases between them. Germline assignment: CDR1 SGHRS and CDR2 YFSETQ. The CDR3 DNA is TGCGCCAGCAGCTTGACAGGGACCAACTATGGCTACACCTTC. Translation: CASSLTGTNYGYTF.

This clone has a handful of counts. The V call is TRBV11-2, the J call TRBJ2-4; a possible D gene is TRBD2 (5 bases). Germline CDR1 is SGHAT and CDR2 is FQNNGV. Trimming removed 5 bases from V and 3 bases from J, with 11 bases in between. CDR3 length: 14 amino acids. Here the CDR3 DNA reads TGTGCCAGCAGCCCCAGCGGACTCAAAAACATTCAGTACTTC. Translation gives CASSPSGLKNIQYF. Variable domain in full (rest from reference TRBV11-2 and TRBJ2-4): EAGVAQSPRYKIIEKRQSVAFWCNPISGHATLYWYQQILGQGPKLLIQFQNNGVVDDSQLPKDRFSAERLKGVDSTLKIQPAKLEDSAVYLCASSPSGLKNIQYFGAGTRLSVL.

The rearrangement links TRBV19 to TRBJ1-1, with D unclear. CDR1 is LNHDA and CDR2 is SQIVND in the germline V gene (reference sequence). The V gene lost 6 bases and the J gene lost 1 base, with 6 bases spanning the gap. The CDR3 runs to 12 residues. The CDR3: CASRDSNTEAFF. The CDR3 bases are TGTGCCAGTAGGGACTCGAACACTGAAGCTTTCTTT.

This clone has a handful of counts. CDR3 nucleotide sequence: TGCAGCGTTGATGGGAGCGGGGACAATGAGCAGTTCTTC. It encodes CSVDGSGDNEQFF. V gene TRBV29-1 combines with J gene TRBJ2-1; TRBD2 matches at 7 bases. With V trimmed by 3 bases and J by 5 bases, 4 bases remained unmatched. The CDR3 is 13 amino acids. Germline V gene data show CDR1 as SQVTM and CDR2 as ANQGSEA.

The V call is TRBV21-1, the J call TRBJ1-2; no DNA check was done on the table's D call, TRBD1. TRBV21-1 is a pseudogene. This CDR3 is built from 15 residues. The CDR3 loop reads CASSFRTGKDYGYTF. The CDR3, as DNA: TGTGCCAGCAGCTTCAGGACAGGGAAAGACTATGGCTACACCTTC.

The sample holds a few counts of this clone. The DNA of the CDR3 is TGTGCCACCAGCGACCGGGACAGGGGGCTCTATGGCTACACCTTC. Its protein product is CATSDRDRGLYGYTF. V usage is TRBV15 and J usage is TRBJ1-2; 12 bases align to TRBD1. This CDR3 comprises 15 residues. With V trimmed by 5 bases and J by 4 bases, 5 bases remained unmatched. The germline gives CDR1 LNHNV, CDR2 YYDKDF (reference sequence).

This clone was counted only a few times. This chain joins TRBV5-1 and TRBJ2-2; possible D gene TRBD2, 5 bases. Trimming pared 2 bases from V and 4 bases from J, leaving 12 bases between. The germline V gene encodes CDR1 SGHRS and CDR2 YFSETQ. This CDR3 contains 15 residues. The CDR3 loop is CASSLGRRSTGELFF. Written as DNA, the CDR3 is TGCGCCAGCAGCTTAGGAAGGAGGAGCACCGGGGAGCTGTTTTTT.

The chain has TRBV5-1 and TRBJ2-2; TRBD2 matches at 7 bases. Looked up from germline, CDR1 is SGHRS and CDR2 is YFSETQ. V lost 4 bases to trimming and J lost 6 bases; unmatched junction nucleotides: 9. The CDR3 loop spans 15 amino acids. The CDR3 region has the DNA TGCGCCAGCAGCCGCGCGGACCGGGGGGCCGGGGAGCTGTTTTTT. Its protein is CASSRADRGAGELFF. Supplemented by reference TRBV5-1 and TRBJ2-2, the full variable domain reads KAGVTQTPRYLIKTRGQQVTLSCSPISGHRSVSWYQQTPGQGLQFLFEYFSETQRNKGNFPGRFSGRQFSNSRSEMNVSTLELGDSALYLCASSRADRGAGELFFGEGSRLTVL.